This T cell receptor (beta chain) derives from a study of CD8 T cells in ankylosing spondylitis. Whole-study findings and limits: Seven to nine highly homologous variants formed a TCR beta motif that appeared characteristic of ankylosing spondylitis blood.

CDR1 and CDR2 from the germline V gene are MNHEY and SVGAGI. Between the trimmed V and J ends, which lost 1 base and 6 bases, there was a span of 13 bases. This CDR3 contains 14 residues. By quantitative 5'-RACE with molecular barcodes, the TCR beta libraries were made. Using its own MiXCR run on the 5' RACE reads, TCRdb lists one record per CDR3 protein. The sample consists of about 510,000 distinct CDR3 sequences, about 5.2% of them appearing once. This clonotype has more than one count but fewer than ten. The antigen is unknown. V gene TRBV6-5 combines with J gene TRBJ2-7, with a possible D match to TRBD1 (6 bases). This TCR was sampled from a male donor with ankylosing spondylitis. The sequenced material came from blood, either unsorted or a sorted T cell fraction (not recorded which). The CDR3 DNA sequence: TGTGCCAGCAGTTACTTTACCGAAGGGGGCGAGCAGTACTTC. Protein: CASSYFTEGGEQYF.